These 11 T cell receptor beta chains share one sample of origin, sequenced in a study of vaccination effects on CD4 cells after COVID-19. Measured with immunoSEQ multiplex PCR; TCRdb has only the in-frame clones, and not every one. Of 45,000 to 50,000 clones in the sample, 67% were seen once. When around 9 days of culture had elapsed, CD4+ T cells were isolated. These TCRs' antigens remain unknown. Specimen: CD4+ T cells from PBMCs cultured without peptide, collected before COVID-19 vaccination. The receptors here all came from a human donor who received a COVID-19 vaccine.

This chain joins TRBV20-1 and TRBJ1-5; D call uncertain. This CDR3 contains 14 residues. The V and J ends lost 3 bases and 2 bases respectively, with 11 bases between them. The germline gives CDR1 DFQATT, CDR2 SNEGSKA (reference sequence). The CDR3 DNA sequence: TGCAGTGCTAGTCAGGCACGGGGCAATCAGCCCCAGCATTTT. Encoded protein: CSASQARGNQPQHF.

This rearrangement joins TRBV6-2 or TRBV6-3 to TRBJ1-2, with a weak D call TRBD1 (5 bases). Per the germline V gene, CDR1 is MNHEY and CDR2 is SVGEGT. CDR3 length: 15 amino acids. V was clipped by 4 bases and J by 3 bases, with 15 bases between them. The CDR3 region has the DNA TGTGCCAGCAGTTTCCGGGACCGGCCGCACTATGGCTACACCTTC. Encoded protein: CASSFRDRPHYGYTF.

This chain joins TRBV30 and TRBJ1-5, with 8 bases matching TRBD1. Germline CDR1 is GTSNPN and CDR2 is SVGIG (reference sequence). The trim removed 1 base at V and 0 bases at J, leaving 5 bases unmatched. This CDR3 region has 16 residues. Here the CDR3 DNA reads TGTGCCTGGAGTGAGTTCGGACAGGGTAGCAATCAGCCCCAGCATTTT. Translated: CAWSEFGQGSNQPQHF.

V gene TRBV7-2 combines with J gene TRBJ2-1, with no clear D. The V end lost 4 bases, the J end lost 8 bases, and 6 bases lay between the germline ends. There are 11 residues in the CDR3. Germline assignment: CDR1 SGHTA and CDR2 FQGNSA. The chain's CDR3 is CASSSYDEQFF. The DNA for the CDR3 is TGTGCCAGCAGCTCCTATGATGAGCAGTTCTTC. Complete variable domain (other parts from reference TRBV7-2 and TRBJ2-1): GAGVSQSPSNKVTEKGKDVELRCDPISGHTALYWYRQSLGQGLEFLIYFQGNSAPDKSGLPSDRFSAERTGGSVSTLTIQRTQQEDSAVYLCASSSYDEQFFGPGTRLTVL.

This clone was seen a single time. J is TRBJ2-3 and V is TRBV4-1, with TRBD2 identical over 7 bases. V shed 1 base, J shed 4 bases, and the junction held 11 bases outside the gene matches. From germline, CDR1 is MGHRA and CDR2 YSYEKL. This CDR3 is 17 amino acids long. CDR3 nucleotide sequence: TGCGCCAGCAGCCAAGGGACCTACGGCCGGGGGGCAGATACGCAGTATTTT. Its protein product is CASSQGTYGRGADTQYF.

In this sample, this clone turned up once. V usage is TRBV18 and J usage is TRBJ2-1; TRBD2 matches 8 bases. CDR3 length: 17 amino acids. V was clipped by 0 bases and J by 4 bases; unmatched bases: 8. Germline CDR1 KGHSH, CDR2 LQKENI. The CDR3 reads CASSPPVTSGSYNEQFF. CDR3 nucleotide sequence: TGTGCCAGCTCACCACCGGTCACTAGCGGCTCGTACAATGAGCAGTTCTTC.

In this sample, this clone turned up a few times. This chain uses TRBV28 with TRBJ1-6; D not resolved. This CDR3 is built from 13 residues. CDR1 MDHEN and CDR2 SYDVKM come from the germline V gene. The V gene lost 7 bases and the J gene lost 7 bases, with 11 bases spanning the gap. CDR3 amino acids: CASKGSRNSPLHF. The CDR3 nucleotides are TGTGCCAGCAAGGGTTCTCGGAATTCACCCCTCCACTTT.

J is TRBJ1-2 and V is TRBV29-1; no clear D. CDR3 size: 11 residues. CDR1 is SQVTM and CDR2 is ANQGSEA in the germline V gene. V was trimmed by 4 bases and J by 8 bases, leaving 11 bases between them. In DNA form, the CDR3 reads TGCAGCGTTGTAGACCCGGGGGGCTACACCTTC. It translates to CSVVDPGGYTF.

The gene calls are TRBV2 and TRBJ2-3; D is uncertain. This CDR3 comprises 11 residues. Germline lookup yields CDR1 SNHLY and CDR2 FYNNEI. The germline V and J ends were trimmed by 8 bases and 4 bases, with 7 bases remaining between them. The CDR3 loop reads CASGPPDTQYF. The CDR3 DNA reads TGTGCCAGCGGACCCCCAGATACGCAGTATTTT. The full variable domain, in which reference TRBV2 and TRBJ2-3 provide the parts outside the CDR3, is EPEVTQTPSHQVTQMGQEVILRCVPISNHLYFYWYRQILGQKVEFLVSFYNNEISEKSEIFDDQFSVERPDGSNFTLKIRSTKLEDSAMYFCASGPPDTQYFGPGTRLTVL.

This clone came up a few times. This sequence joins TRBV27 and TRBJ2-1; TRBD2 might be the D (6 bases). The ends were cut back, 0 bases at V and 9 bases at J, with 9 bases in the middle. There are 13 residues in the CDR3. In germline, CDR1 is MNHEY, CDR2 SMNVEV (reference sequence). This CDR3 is CASSLSREAEQFF. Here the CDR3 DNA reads TGTGCCAGCAGTTTATCCAGGGAGGCTGAGCAGTTCTTC.

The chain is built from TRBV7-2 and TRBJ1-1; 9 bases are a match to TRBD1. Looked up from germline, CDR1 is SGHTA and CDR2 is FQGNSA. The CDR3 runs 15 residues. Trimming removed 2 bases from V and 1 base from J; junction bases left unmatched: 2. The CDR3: CASSLTGQGNTEAFF. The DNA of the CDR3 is TGTGCCAGCAGCTTAACGGGACAGGGGAACACTGAAGCTTTCTTT.